This T cell receptor (beta chain) was retrieved from a study of CD8 T cells in ankylosing spondylitis. TCRdb reanalysed the 5' RACE reads using MiXCR and keeps one entry per CDR3 protein. The sample consists of around 40,000 distinct CDR3 sequences, around 2.9% of them appearing once. Study results and limitations: The authors found the disease-linked clones to be CD8+ and relatively rare in peripheral blood.

The V gene lost 4 bases and the J gene lost 0 bases, with 16 bases spanning the gap. The CDR3 is 16 residues long. Germline CDR1 SGDLS, CDR2 YYNGEE. This clonotype was detected a few times. Its antigen is not identified. The J gene is TRBJ2-5, the V gene TRBV9, with D perhaps matching TRBD2 (5 bases). The TCR sequence derives from a male donor with ankylosing spondylitis or in good health (not recorded which). The sequenced sample was blood, either unsorted or a sorted T cell fraction (not recorded which). The chain's CDR3 is CASSPAERAYQETQYF. CDR3 nucleotides: TGTGCCAGCAGCCCCGCCGAGAGGGCCTACCAAGAGACCCAGTACTTC.